One TCR beta chain is described in this entry. Antigen specificity is unknown. These data originate in a study of cytomegalovirus exposure and HLA in healthy donors. Findings and limits, study-wide: In vitro confirmation showed three CMV-associated chains to be CMV antigen specific.

PCR amplification relied on 60 Vbeta primers (plus 13 Jbeta primers). Measured with immunoSEQ multiplex PCR; TCRdb has only the in-frame clones, and not every one. This repertoire includes some 84,000 clones. CDR1 and CDR2 from the germline V gene are SGHTS and YDEGEE. V was pared by 6 bases and J by 0 bases, with 10 bases between. This CDR3 has 14 amino acids. The sequence was collected from a man in his forties or fifties in good health and CMV-seronegative. Source material: PBMCs. This chain uses TRBV5-8 with TRBJ1-3, with D unresolved. Here the CDR3 reads CASTSRYSGNTIYF. For the CDR3, the DNA is TGTGCCAGCACCTCCCGCTACTCTGGAAACACCATATATTTT.